Listed here are 23 T cell receptor beta chains from one sample, sequenced in a study of T cell responses to AZD1222 COVID-19 vaccine. Here immunoSEQ multiplex PCR was the method, and the copy in TCRdb shows in-frame clones only, minus some. The sample lists 130,000 or so clones, roughly 92% occurring once. The sample consisted of peripheral blood, taken on day 0 of AZD1222 vaccination. All receptors derive from an adult in good health.

V and J are TRBV3-1 (or the pseudogene TRBV3-2) and TRBJ2-1; 13 bases fit TRBD2. The germline V gene has CDR1 LGHDT and CDR2 YNNKEL (reference sequence). Unmatched junction bases numbered 3, after V lost 1 base and J lost 6 bases. The CDR3 is 16 residues long. The CDR3 is CASSQGWTSGGNEQFF. CDR3 DNA sequence: TGTGCCAGCAGCCAAGGGTGGACTAGCGGGGGCAATGAGCAGTTCTTC.

The chain links TRBV18 to TRBJ2-3, with 8 nucleotides matching TRBD2. This CDR3 contains 16 residues. The germline gives CDR1 KGHSH, CDR2 LQKENI. The ends lost 3 bases at V and 2 bases at J; junction bases unmatched: 7. CDR3 in amino acids: CASSPELADYTDTQYF. In DNA, the CDR3 is TGTGCCAGCTCACCGGAACTAGCGGACTACACAGATACGCAGTATTTT. The full variable domain, completed using reference TRBV18 and TRBJ2-3, is NAGVMQNPRHLVRRRGQEARLRCSPMKGHSHVYWYRQLPEEGLKFMVYLQKENIIDESGMPKERFSAEFPKEGPSILRIQQVVRGDSAAYFCASSPELADYTDTQYFGPGTRLTVL.

The genes are TRBV5-6 and TRBJ2-7; 8 positions agree with TRBD1. The CDR3 consists of 14 residues. The germline CDR1 and CDR2 sequences are SGHDT and YYEEEE. V lost 4 bases to trimming and J lost 6 bases; unmatched junction nucleotides: 9. Here the CDR3 DNA reads TGTGCCAGCAGCCCAAAGGACAGGGCTCGCGAGCAGTACTTC. Translating gives CASSPKDRAREQYF.

J is TRBJ2-5 and V is TRBV4-1; 7 bases fit TRBD2. This CDR3 has 18 residues. V was clipped by 3 bases and J by 5 bases; unmatched bases: 18. Germline loops: CDR1 MGHRA, CDR2 YSYEKL. CDR3 sequence reads: CASSHLHLTPGGGETQYF. CDR3 DNA sequence: TGCGCCAGCAGCCACCTACACCTGACACCGGGAGGAGGTGAGACCCAGTACTTC.

The chain is built from TRBV6-1 and TRBJ1-2; D uncertain. Germline loops: CDR1 MNHNS, CDR2 SASEGT. The CDR3 has 16 amino acids. V dropped 0 bases and J dropped 1 base, with 12 bases sitting between them. CDR3 sequence: CASSEAWSFGNYGYTF. The CDR3 nucleotides read TGTGCCAGCAGTGAAGCCTGGAGCTTCGGTAACTATGGCTACACCTTC.

J is TRBJ2-6 and V is TRBV5-1; maybe TRBD1 (5 bases). The CDR3 is 14 residues long. Germline V gene data show CDR1 as SGHRS and CDR2 as YFSETQ. Trimming pared 9 bases from V and 4 bases from J, leaving 14 bases between. CDR3 sequence: CATYTGTGANVLTF. CDR3 in DNA: TGCGCCACCTACACAGGAACCGGGGCCAACGTCCTGACTTTC.

The V call is TRBV11-2, the J call TRBJ1-2; D call uncertain. CDR1 is SGHAT and CDR2 is FQNNGV in the germline V gene. The germline V and J ends were trimmed by 3 bases and 8 bases, with 10 bases remaining between them. The CDR3 length is 12 residues. CDR3 sequence: CASSFSKAGYTF. The DNA of the CDR3 is TGTGCCAGCAGCTTCTCCAAAGCGGGCTACACCTTC.

This chain uses TRBV10-3 with TRBJ1-6, with a tentative D call TRBD1 (6 bases). V lost 0 bases, J lost 7 bases, and 13 bases lay in between. Germline CDR1 reads ENHRY; CDR2 reads SYGVKD. The CDR3 consists of 16 residues. CDR3 nucleotides: TGTGCCATCAGTGAGTCGCCAGGGGTGGGGAATTCACCCCTCCACTTT. Translation: CAISESPGVGNSPLHF.

This sequence joins TRBV6-2 or TRBV6-3 and TRBJ2-3; D not resolved. The CDR3 is 14 amino acids. The germline V and J ends were trimmed by 2 bases and 8 bases, with 14 bases remaining between them. CDR1 MNHEY and CDR2 SVGEGT come from the germline V gene. The CDR3: CASSYHSTTGTQYF. CDR3 coding DNA: TGTGCCAGCAGTTACCACTCTACCACGGGTACGCAGTATTTT.

This chain connects TRBV11-2 to TRBJ2-3; TRBD2 is a possible D gene (6 bases). CDR1 and CDR2 from the germline V gene are SGHAT and FQNNGV. There are 17 residues in the CDR3. The ends were cut back, 2 bases at V and 0 bases at J, with 15 bases in the middle. CDR3: CASSLNGAGASTDTQYF. The CDR3 region has the DNA TGTGCCAGCAGCTTAAACGGAGCGGGCGCTAGCACAGATACGCAGTATTTT.

This chain connects TRBV19 to TRBJ1-5, with D tentatively TRBD1 (6 bases). The CDR3 contains 16 residues. Germline V gives CDR1 LNHDA, CDR2 SQIVND (reference sequence). Trimming shortened V by 3 bases and J by 2 bases, and 14 bases separated the two germline ends. The CDR3 region is CASSILAQGGNQPQHF. DNA for the CDR3: TGTGCCAGTAGTATTTTAGCACAGGGAGGCAATCAGCCCCAGCATTTT.

The chain combines TRBV6-1 with TRBJ2-6; D is unclear. The CDR3 loop spans 14 amino acids. The V end was cut by 1 base, the J end by 2 bases, with 3 bases between. CDR1 MNHNS and CDR2 SASEGT come from the germline V gene. As DNA, the CDR3 is TGTGCCAGCAGTGAAGAAGCTGGGGCCAACGTCCTGACTTTC. Translated, it gives CASSEEAGANVLTF.

This clone was counted a few times. The chain has TRBV6-5 and TRBJ1-2; D uncertain. Germline lookup yields CDR1 MNHEY and CDR2 SVGAGI. V lost 1 base, J lost 6 bases, and 9 bases lay in between. The CDR3 is 13 residues long. CDR3 loop: CASSYFASDGYTF. DNA for the CDR3: TGTGCCAGCAGTTACTTCGCCTCGGATGGCTACACCTTC.

The chain uses TRBV9 and TRBJ1-6; 8 bases line up with TRBD1. J lost 7 bases, V lost 3 bases, and 6 bases had no gene match. Germline lookup yields CDR1 SGDLS and CDR2 YYNGEE. There are 15 residues in the CDR3. CDR3 sequence: CASSARTGRNSPLHF. The DNA for the CDR3 is TGTGCCAGCAGCGCCCGGACAGGGAGGAATTCACCCCTCCACTTT.

The chain combines TRBV2 with TRBJ2-3, with 7 bases lining up with TRBD2. The CDR3 loop spans 17 amino acids. The germline V gene has CDR1 SNHLY and CDR2 FYNNEI. V shed 7 bases and J 1 base; nucleotides not matched to a gene: 14. CDR3 sequence (DNA): TGTGCCAGCACTACGCCGATGGGCGGGGGTGGCACAGATACGCAGTATTTT. Protein product: CASTTPMGGGGTDTQYF.

V gene TRBV7-6 combines with J gene TRBJ1-6; no clear D. This CDR3 is built from 16 residues. Trimming stripped 0 bases from V and 10 bases from J, with 16 bases between. Looked up from germline, CDR1 is SGHVS and CDR2 is FNYEAQ. DNA for the CDR3: TGTGCCAGCAGCTTAGCGAGGGTGGGCCGGGCCTCACCCCTCCACTTT. This sequence encodes CASSLARVGRASPLHF.

V gene TRBV30 combines with J gene TRBJ2-4; maybe TRBD2 (5 bases). Trimming left V 0 bases short and J 8 bases short, with 14 bases between. Per germline, CDR1 GTSNPN and CDR2 SVGIG (reference sequence). The CDR3 is made up of 14 amino acids. The CDR3 DNA reads as TGTGCCTGGAGTGTAGCGGCGTCGGGCGACATTCAGTACTTC. Encoded protein: CAWSVAASGDIQYF.

This rearrangement joins TRBV19 to TRBJ1-5, with 7 nucleotides matching TRBD1. In germline, CDR1 is LNHDA, CDR2 SQIVND (reference sequence). This CDR3 comprises 17 residues. J lost 5 bases, V lost 6 bases, and 16 bases had no gene match. As DNA, the CDR3 is TGTGCCAGTAGCAAAATTACCATACAGGGGACCCATCAGCCCCAGCATTTT. It codes for CASSKITIQGTHQPQHF.

The V and J genes are TRBV28 and TRBJ2-1; D gene ambiguous. V lost 6 bases and J 2 bases, leaving 11 bases between the germline ends. From germline, CDR1 is MDHEN and CDR2 SYDVKM. The CDR3 has 14 residues. This CDR3 is CASSRLGAYNEQFF. CDR3 DNA: TGTGCCAGCAGCCGACTGGGCGCCTACAATGAGCAGTTCTTC.

The CDR3: CASSEVWGAQPQHF. The CDR3 nucleotides read TGCGCCAGCAGTGAAGTTTGGGGGGCCCAGCCCCAGCATTTT. The chain employs TRBV10-1 and TRBJ1-5; D is possibly TRBD1 (6 bases). Germline loops: CDR1 WNHNN, CDR2 SYGVQD (reference sequence). The ends were cut back, 3 bases at V and 7 bases at J, with 13 bases in the middle. The length of the CDR3 is 14 residues.

The chain uses TRBV19 and TRBJ1-1, with D uncertain. V was clipped by 5 bases and J by 5 bases, with 18 bases between them. Germline CDR1 reads LNHDA; CDR2 reads SQIVND (reference sequence). There are 15 residues in the CDR3. The CDR3 DNA reads as TGTGCCAGTAGTCCCCTCAGGCCAGGTGGGACTGAAGCTTTCTTT. This encodes CASSPLRPGGTEAFF.

The V gene is TRBV9, the J gene TRBJ2-5; 11 nucleotides agree with TRBD2. The germline V gene has CDR1 SGDLS and CDR2 YYNGEE. The CDR3 loop spans 16 amino acids. V lost 0 bases to trimming and J lost 5 bases; unmatched junction nucleotides: 6. CDR3 region: CASSVDSGRALETQYF. The CDR3 region has the DNA TGTGCCAGCAGCGTAGATAGCGGGAGGGCCCTTGAGACCCAGTACTTC.

This rearrangement joins TRBV5-1 to TRBJ2-1; 15 positions agree with TRBD2. The CDR3 has 19 residues. Trimming removed 3 bases from V and 4 bases from J; junction bases left unmatched: 11. CDR1 is SGHRS, CDR2 YFSETQ, per germline. The CDR3 region is CASSSTPGLAGGRYNEQFF. The CDR3 DNA reads as TGCGCCAGCAGCTCCACCCCGGGACTAGCGGGGGGCCGGTACAATGAGCAGTTCTTC.